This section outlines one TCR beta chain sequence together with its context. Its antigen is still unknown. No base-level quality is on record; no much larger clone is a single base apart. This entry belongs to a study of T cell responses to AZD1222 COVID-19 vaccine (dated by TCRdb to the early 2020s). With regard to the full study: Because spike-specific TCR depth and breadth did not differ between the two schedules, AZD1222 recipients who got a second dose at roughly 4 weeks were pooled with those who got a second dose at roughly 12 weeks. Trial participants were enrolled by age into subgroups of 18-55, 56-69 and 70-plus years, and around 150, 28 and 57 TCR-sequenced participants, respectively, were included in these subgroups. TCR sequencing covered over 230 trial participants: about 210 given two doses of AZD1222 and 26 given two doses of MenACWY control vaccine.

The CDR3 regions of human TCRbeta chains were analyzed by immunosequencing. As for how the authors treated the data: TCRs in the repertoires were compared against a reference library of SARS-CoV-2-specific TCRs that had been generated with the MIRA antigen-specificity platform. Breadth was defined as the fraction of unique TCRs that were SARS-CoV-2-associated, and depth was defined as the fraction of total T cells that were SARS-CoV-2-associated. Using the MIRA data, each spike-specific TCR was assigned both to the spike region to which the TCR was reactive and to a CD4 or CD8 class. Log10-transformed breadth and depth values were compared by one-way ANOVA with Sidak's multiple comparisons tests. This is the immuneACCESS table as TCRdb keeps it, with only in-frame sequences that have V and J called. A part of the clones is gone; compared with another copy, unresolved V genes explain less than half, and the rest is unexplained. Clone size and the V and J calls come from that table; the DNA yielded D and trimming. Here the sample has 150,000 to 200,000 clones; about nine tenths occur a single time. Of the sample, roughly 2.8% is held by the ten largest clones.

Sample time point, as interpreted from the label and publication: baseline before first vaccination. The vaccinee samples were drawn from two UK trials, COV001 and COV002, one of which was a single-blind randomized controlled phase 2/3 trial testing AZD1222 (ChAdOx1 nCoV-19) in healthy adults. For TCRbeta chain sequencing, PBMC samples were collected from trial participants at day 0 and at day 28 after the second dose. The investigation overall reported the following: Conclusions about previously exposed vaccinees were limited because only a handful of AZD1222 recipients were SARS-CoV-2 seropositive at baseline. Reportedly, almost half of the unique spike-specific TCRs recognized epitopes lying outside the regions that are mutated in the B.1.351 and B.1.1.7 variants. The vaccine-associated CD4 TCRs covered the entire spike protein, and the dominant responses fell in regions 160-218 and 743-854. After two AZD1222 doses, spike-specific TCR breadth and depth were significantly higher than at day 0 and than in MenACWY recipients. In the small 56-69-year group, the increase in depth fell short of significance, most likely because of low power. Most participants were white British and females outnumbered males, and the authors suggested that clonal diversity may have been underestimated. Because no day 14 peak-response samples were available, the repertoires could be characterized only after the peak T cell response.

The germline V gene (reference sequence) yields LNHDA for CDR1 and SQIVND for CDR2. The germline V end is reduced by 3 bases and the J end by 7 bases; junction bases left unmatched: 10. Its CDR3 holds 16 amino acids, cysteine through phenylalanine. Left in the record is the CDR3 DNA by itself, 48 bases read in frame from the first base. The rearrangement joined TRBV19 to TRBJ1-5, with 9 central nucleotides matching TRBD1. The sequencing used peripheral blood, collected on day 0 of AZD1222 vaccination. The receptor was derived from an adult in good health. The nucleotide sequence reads TGTGCCAGTAGTATGAGTAGGGGACAGGGTGAGCAGCCCCAGCATTTT. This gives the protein CASSMSRGQGEQPQHF.